Below are 6 T cell receptor beta chains sequenced from a single sample in a study of blood T cell repertoires in COVID-19. TCRdb's table, derived via immunoSEQ multiplex PCR, lists solely in-frame clones and lacks some. The sample consists of roughly 260,000 clones, about 87% of them appearing once. The sequencing input was peripheral blood. These receptors originate from a man in his fifties or sixties who had recovered from COVID-19.

This rearrangement joins TRBV14 to TRBJ2-3, with D perhaps TRBD2 (6 bases). The CDR3 runs 15 residues. CDR1 is SGHDN, CDR2 FVKESK, per germline. V shed 5 bases and J shed 6 bases, with 18 bases lying between them. The CDR3, as DNA: TGTGCCAGCAGCGACCGGGGGTTCGCAGGCGATACGCAGTATTTT. This codes for CASSDRGFAGDTQYF.

The sample holds one count of this clone. The gene calls are TRBV9 and TRBJ2-1, with D perhaps matching TRBD2 (5 bases). The V gene lost 3 bases and the J gene lost 4 bases, with 14 bases spanning the gap. The CDR3 loop spans 15 amino acids. Germline CDR1 reads SGDLS; CDR2 reads YYNGEE. The DNA for the CDR3 is TGTGCCAGCAGCGCTACCCAGAGGGTTTACAATGAGCAGTTCTTC. It yields the protein CASSATQRVYNEQFF.

The CDR3 sequence is CASSGGPNEKLFF. The CDR3, as DNA: TGTGCCAGTAGTGGTGGCCCTAATGAAAAACTGTTTTTT. The J gene is TRBJ1-4, the V gene TRBV19; D uncertain. Looked up from germline, CDR1 is LNHDA and CDR2 is SQIVND (reference sequence). The CDR3 length is 13 residues. Trimming took off 5 bases at V and 3 bases at J, with 7 bases between the two ends.

The CDR3 coding sequence is TGTGCCAGCAGCGGACTAGCGGGGTCCTACAATGAGCAGTTCTTC. Protein: CASSGLAGSYNEQFF. The V and J genes are TRBV4-2 and TRBJ2-1, with TRBD2 matching 12 bases. Per the germline V gene, CDR1 is LGHNA and CDR2 is YNFKEQ. CDR3 length: 15 residues. With V trimmed by 5 bases and J by 1 base, 0 bases remained unmatched.

The gene calls are TRBV21-1 and TRBJ2-2; the table's D call, TRBD1, has no DNA check behind it. TRBV21-1 is a recognized pseudogene. CDR3 size: 15 residues. The CDR3 region is CASSKTVGHSGELFF. The CDR3 region has the DNA TGTGCCAGCAGCAAAACGGTGGGCCACTCCGGGGAGCTGTTTTTT.

This clone was counted once. This chain uses TRBV6-5 with TRBJ2-1; 10 bases agree with TRBD1. Germline CDR1 reads MNHEY; CDR2 reads SVGAGI. The CDR3 is 15 residues long. The V segment lost 6 bases and the J segment 2 bases; nucleotides outside the gene matches: 4. CDR3 DNA sequence: TGTGCCAGCAGAGAGGACAGGGGGGCCTACAATGAGCAGTTCTTC. Translation: CASREDRGAYNEQFF.